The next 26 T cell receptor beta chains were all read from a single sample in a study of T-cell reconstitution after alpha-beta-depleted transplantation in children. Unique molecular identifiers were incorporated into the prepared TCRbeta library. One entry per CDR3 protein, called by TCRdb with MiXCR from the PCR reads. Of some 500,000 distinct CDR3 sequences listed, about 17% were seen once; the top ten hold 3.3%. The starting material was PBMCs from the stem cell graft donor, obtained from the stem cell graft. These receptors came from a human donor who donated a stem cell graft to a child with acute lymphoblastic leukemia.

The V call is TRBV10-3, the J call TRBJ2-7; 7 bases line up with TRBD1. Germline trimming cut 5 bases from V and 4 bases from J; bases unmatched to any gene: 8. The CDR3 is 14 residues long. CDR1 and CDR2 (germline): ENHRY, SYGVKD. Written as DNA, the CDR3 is TGTGCCATCAGTTCGGGACAGATTGGTTACGAGCAGTACTTC. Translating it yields CAISSGQIGYEQYF.

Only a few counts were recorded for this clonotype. The CDR3 here is CASSTLQETQYF. CDR3 nucleotide sequence: TGTGCCAGCAGTACCCTCCAAGAGACCCAGTACTTC. The V call is TRBV3-1, the J call TRBJ2-5; D uncertain. Germline CDR1 and CDR2: LGHDT and YNNKEL (reference sequence). The V gene lost 6 bases and the J gene lost 1 base, with 6 bases spanning the gap. This CDR3 contains 12 residues.

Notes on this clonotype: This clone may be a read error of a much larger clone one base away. This CDR3 reads CASSLPSGNNEQFF. CDR3 DNA sequence: TGCGCCAGCAGCTTGCCTTCCGGAAACAATGAGCAGTTCTTC. The chain links TRBV5-1 to TRBJ2-1; D gene uncertain. This CDR3 is 14 amino acids long. Germline lookup yields CDR1 SGHRS and CDR2 YFSETQ. V was clipped by 1 base and J by 5 bases, with 10 bases between them. The complete variable domain, with remaining parts taken from reference TRBV5-1 and TRBJ2-1, reads KAGVTQTPRYLIKTRGQQVTLSCSPISGHRSVSWYQQTPGQGLQFLFEYFSETQRNKGNFPGRFSGRQFSNSRSEMNVSTLELGDSALYLCASSLPSGNNEQFFGPGTRLTVL.

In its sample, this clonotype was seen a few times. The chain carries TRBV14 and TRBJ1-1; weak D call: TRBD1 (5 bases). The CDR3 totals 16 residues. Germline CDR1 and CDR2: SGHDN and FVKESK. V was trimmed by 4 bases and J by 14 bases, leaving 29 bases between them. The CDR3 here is CASSPTLAGIEGSSFF. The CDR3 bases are TGTGCCAGCAGCCCCACCCTGGCAGGGATAGAGGGGTCATCGTTCTTT.

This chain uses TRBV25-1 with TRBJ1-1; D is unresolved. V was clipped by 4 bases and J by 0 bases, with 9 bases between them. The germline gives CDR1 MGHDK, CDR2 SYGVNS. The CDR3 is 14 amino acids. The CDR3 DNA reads TGTGCCAGCAGTGCCCTTCTGATGAACACTGAAGCTTTCTTT. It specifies CASSALLMNTEAFF.

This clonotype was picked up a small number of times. This CDR3 reads CASGAHRVSTEAFF. CDR3 nucleotide sequence: TGTGCCAGCGGAGCCCACCGGGTAAGCACTGAAGCTTTCTTT. V is TRBV12-3 or TRBV12-4 and J is TRBJ1-1; D unresolved. Between the trimmed V and J ends, which lost 8 bases and 4 bases, there was a span of 17 bases. The CDR3 runs 14 residues.

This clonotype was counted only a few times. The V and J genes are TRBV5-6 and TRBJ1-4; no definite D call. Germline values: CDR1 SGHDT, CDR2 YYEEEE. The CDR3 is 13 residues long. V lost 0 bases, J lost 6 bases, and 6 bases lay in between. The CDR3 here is CASSLVRDEKLFF. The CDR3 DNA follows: TGTGCCAGCAGCTTGGTTCGGGATGAAAAACTGTTTTTT.

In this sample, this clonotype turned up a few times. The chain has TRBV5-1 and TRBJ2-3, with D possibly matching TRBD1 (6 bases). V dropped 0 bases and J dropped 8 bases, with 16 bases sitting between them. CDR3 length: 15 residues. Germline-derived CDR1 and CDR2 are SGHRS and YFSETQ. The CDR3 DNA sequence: TGCGCCAGCAGCTTGGAACAGGGCCGTTTCCTTACGCAGTATTTT. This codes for CASSLEQGRFLTQYF.

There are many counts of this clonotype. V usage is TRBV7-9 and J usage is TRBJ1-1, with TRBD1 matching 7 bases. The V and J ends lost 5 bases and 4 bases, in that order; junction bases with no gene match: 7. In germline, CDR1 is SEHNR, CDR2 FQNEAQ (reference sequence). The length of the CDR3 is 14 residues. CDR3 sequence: CASSLTGLGTEAFF. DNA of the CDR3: TGTGCCAGCAGCCTGACAGGGCTAGGCACTGAAGCTTTCTTT.

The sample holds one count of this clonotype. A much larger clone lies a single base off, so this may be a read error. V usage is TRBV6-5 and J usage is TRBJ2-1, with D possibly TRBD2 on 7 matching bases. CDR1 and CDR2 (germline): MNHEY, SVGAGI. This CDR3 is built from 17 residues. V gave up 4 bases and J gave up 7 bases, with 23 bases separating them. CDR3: CASSLAGGGFSDNEQFF. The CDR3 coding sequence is TGTGCCAGCAGTTTGGCGGGCGGGGGCTTTTCTGATAATGAGCAGTTCTTC.

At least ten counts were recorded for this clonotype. The CDR3 region has the DNA TGCGCCAGCAGCGGCGGGTCCAACAATGAGCAGTTCTTC. The encoded protein is CASSGGSNNEQFF. The V and J genes are TRBV5-1 and TRBJ2-1, with D tentatively TRBD2 (5 bases). The V end was cut by 4 bases, the J end by 5 bases, with 10 bases between. Germline V lookup: CDR1 SGHRS, CDR2 YFSETQ. This CDR3 is built from 13 residues.

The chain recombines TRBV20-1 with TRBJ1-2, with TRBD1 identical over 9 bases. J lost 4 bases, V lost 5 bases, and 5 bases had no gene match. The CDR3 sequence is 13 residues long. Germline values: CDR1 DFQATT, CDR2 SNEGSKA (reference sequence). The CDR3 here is CSAGQGPSYGYTF. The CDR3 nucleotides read TGCAGTGCTGGACAGGGGCCGAGCTATGGCTACACCTTC.

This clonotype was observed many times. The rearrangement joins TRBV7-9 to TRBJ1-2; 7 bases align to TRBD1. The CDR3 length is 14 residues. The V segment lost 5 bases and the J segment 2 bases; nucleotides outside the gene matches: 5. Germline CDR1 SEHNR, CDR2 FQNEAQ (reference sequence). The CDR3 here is CASSPQTGNYGYTF. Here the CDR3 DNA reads TGTGCCAGCAGCCCACAGACAGGGAACTATGGCTACACCTTC.

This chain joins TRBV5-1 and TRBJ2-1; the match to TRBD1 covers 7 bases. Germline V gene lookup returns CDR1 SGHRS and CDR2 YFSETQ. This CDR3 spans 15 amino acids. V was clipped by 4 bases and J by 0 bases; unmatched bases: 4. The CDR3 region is CASSRDSSSYNEQFF. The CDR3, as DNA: TGCGCCAGCAGCAGGGACAGTAGCTCCTACAATGAGCAGTTCTTC.

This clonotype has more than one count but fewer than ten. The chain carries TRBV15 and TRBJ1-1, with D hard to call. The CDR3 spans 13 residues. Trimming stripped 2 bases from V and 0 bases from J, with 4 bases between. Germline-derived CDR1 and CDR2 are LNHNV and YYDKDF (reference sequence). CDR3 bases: TGTGCCACCAGCAGAAGCCTGAACACTGAAGCTTTCTTT. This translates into CATSRSLNTEAFF.

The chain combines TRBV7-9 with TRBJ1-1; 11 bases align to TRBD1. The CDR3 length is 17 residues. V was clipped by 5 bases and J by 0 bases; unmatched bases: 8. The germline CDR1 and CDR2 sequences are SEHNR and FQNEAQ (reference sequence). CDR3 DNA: TGTGCCAGCAGCCCCGGGACAGGGGGACAATTGAACACTGAAGCTTTCTTT. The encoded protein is CASSPGTGGQLNTEAFF.

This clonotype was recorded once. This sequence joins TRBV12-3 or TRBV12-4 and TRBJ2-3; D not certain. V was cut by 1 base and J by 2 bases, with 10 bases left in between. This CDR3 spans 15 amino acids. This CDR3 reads CASSLGPRYTDTQYF. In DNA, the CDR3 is TGTGCCAGCAGTTTAGGGCCCCGTTACACAGATACGCAGTATTTT.

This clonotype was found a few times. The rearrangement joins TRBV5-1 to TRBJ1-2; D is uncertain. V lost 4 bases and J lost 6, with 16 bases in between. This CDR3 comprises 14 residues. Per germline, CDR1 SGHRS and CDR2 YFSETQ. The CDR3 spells CASSRGPPRDGYTF. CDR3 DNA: TGCGCCAGCAGCCGCGGACCGCCGAGGGATGGCTACACCTTC. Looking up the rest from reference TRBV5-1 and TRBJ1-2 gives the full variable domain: KAGVTQTPRYLIKTRGQQVTLSCSPISGHRSVSWYQQTPGQGLQFLFEYFSETQRNKGNFPGRFSGRQFSNSRSEMNVSTLELGDSALYLCASSRGPPRDGYTFGSGTRLTVV.

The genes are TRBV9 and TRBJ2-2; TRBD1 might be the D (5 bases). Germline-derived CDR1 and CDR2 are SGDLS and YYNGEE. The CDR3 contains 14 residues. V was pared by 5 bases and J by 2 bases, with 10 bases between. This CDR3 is CASRTAPNTGELFF. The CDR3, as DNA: TGTGCCAGCAGGACAGCGCCAAACACCGGGGAGCTGTTTTTT. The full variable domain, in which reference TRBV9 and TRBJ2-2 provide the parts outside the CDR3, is DSGVTQTPKHLITATGQRVTLRCSPRSGDLSVYWYQQSLDQGLQFLIQYYNGEERAKGNILERFSAQQFPDLHSELNLSSLELGDSALYFCASRTAPNTGELFFGEGSRLTVL.

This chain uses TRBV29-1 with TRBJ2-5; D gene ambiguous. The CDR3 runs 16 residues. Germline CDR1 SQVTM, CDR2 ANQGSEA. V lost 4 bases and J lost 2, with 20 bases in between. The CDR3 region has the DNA TGCAGCGTTGCCCCCTGGGTCCCCGACCAACAAGAGACCCAGTACTTC. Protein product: CSVAPWVPDQQETQYF.

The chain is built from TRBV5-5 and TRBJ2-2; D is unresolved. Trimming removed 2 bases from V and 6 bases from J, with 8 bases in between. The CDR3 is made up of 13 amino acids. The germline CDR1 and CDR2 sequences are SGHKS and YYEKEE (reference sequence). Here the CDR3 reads CASSLIVAGELFF. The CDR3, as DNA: TGTGCCAGCAGCTTAATTGTGGCCGGGGAGCTGTTTTTT.

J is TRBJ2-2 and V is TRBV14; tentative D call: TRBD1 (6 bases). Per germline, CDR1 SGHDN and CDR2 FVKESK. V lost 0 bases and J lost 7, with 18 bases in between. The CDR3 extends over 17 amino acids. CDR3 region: CASSQDRTVLDVGELFF. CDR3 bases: TGTGCCAGCAGCCAAGATCGGACAGTCCTAGATGTCGGGGAGCTGTTTTTT.

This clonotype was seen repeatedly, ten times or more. The CDR3 DNA is TGTGCCAGCAGTAGGGGGGGAGTGGGTTTCTACGAGCAGTACTTC. It encodes CASSRGGVGFYEQYF. V gene TRBV27 combines with J gene TRBJ2-7, with D possibly TRBD2 on 7 matching bases. The V end was cut by 5 bases, the J end by 3 bases, with 17 bases between. The CDR3 runs to 15 residues. Germline lookup yields CDR1 MNHEY and CDR2 SMNVEV (reference sequence).

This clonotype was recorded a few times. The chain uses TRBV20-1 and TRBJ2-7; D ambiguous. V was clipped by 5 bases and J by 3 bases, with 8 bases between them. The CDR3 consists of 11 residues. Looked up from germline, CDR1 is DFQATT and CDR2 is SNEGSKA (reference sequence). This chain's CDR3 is CSASINYEQYF. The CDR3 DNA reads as TGCAGTGCTTCGATTAACTACGAGCAGTACTTC.

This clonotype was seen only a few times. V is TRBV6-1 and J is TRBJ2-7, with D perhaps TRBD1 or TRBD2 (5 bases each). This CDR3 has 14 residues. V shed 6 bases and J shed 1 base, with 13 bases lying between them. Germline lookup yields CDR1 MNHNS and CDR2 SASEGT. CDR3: CASSPRDQSYEQYF. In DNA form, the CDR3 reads TGTGCCAGCAGCCCCCGGGACCAGTCCTACGAGCAGTACTTC.

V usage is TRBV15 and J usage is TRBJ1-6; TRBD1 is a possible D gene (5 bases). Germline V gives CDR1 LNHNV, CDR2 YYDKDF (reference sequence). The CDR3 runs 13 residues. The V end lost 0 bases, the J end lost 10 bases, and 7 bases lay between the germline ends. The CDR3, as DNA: TGTGCCACCAGCAGAGAGGCAGGGTCACCCCTCCACTTT. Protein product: CATSREAGSPLHF. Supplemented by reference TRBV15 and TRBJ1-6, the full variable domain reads DAMVIQNPRYQVTQFGKPVTLSCSQTLNHNVMYWYQQKSSQAPKLLFHYYDKDFNNEADTPDNFQSRRPNTSFCFLDIRSPGLGDTAMYLCATSREAGSPLHFGNGTRLTVT.